This T cell receptor beta chain derives from a study of CD8 T cells in ankylosing spondylitis. A word on this clonotype: The antigen remains unidentified.

The germline gives CDR1 DFQATT, CDR2 SNEGSKA (reference sequence). The CDR3 covers 15 residues. V was clipped by 5 bases and J by 6 bases; unmatched bases: 8. Researchers built TCR beta libraries using quantitative 5'-RACE with molecular barcodes. TCRdb itself ran the 5' RACE reads through MiXCR, one entry per CDR3 protein. The sample shows about 500,000 distinct CDR3 sequences, roughly 13% of them seen only once. Study-level points and caveats: Within ankylosing spondylitis blood, a TCR beta motif made up of eight or nine highly homologous variants appeared to be characteristic.

This sequence was found in a male donor with ankylosing spondylitis. Sequenced material: blood, either unsorted or a sorted T cell fraction (not recorded which). The V gene is TRBV20-1, the J gene TRBJ1-6; 9 bases are shared with TRBD1. CDR3 sequence (DNA): TGCAGTGCTTCCGGGACAGGGTTAAGTAATTCACCCCTCCACTTT. It specifies CSASGTGLSNSPLHF.